One T cell receptor (beta chain) is described in this entry. As yet, its antigen is unknown. The sample belongs to a study of graft-versus-host responses after intestinal transplantation. Profiled with immunoSEQ multiplex PCR; TCRdb holds only in-frame clones, not every one. This table holds 40,000 or so clones, roughly 95% found once. Germline V lookup: CDR1 MNHEY, CDR2 SMNVEV (reference sequence). The CDR3 contains 14 residues. V was shortened by 3 bases and J by 4 bases, with 10 bases between the two germline ends. The sequenced sample was unstimulated CD8+ T cells sorted from spleen or lymph node cells, obtained before transplant. This TCR came from a human donor who was the organ donor for an intestinal transplant. The chain is built from TRBV27 and TRBJ2-1, with TRBD2 as a possible D gene (5 bases). The CDR3 region has the DNA TGTGCCAGCAGTTTGGGTGGGGAGTACAATGAGCAGTTCTTC. Translation: CASSLGGEYNEQFF.